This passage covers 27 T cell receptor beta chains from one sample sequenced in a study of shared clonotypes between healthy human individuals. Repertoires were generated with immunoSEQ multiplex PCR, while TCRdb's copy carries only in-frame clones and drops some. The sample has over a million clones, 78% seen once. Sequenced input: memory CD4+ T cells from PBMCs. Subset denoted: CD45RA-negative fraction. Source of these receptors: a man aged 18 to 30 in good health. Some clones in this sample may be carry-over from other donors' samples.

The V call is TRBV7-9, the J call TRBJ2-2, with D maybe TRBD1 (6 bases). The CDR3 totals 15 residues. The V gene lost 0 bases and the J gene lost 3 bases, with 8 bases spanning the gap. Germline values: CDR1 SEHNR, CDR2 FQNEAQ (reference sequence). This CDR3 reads CASSLAGQHTGELFF. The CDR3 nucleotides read TGTGCCAGCAGCTTAGCGGGACAACACACCGGGGAGCTGTTTTTT.

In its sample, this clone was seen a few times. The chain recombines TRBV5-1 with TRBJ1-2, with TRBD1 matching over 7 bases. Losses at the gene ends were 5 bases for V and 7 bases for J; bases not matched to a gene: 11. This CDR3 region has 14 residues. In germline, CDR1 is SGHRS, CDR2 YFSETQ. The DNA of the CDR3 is TGCGCCAGCAGGGGCAGAGGGGACAGACTTGGCTACACCTTC. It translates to CASRGRGDRLGYTF.

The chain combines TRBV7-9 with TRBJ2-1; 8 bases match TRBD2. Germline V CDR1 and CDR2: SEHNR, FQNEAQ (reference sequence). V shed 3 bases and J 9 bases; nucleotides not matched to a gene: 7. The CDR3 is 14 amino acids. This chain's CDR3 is CASSLFGTRGEQFF. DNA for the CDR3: TGTGCCAGCAGCTTGTTCGGGACTAGGGGTGAGCAGTTCTTC. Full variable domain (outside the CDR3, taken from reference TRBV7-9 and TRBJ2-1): DTGVSQNPRHKITKRGQNVTFRCDPISEHNRLYWYRQTLGQGPEFLTYFQNEAQLEKSRLLSDRFSAERPKGSFSTLEIQRTEQGDSAMYLCASSLFGTRGEQFFGPGTRLTVL.

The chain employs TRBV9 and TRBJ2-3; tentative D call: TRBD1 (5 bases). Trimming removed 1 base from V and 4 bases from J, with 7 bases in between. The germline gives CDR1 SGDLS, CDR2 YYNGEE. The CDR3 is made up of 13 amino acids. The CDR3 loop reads CASSVIGADTQYF. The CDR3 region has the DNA TGTGCCAGCAGCGTAATAGGGGCAGATACGCAGTATTTT.

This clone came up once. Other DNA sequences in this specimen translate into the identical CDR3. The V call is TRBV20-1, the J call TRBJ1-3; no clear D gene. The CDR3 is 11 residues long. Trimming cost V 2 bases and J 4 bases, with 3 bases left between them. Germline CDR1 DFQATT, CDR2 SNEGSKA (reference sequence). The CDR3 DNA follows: TGCAGTGCTAGATCGGGAAACACCATATATTTT. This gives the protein CSARSGNTIYF.

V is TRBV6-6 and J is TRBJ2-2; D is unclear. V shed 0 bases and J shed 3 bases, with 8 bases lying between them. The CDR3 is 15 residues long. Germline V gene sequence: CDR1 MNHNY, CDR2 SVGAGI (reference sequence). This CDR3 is CASSYSNGYTGELFF. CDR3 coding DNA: TGTGCCAGCAGTTACTCGAACGGGTACACCGGGGAGCTGTTTTTT.

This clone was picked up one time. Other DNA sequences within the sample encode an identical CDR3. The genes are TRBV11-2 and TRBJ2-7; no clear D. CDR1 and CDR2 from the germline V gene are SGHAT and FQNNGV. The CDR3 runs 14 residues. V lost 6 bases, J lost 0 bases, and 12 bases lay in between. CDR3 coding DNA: TGTGCCAGCAGTTCGACGGCTAGCTCCTACGAGCAGTACTTC. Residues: CASSSTASSYEQYF.

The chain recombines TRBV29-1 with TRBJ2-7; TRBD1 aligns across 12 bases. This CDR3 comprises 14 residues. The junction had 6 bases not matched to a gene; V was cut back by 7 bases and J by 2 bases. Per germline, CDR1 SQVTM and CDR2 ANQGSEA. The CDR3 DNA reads TGCAGCGCCTCGCGGGACAGGGGGCCCTACGAGCAGTACTTC. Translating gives CSASRDRGPYEQYF.

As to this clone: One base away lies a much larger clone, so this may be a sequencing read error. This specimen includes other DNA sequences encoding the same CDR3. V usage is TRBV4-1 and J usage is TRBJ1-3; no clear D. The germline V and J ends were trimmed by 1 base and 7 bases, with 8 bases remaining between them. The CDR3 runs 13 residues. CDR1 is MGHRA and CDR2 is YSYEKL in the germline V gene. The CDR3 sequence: CASSQANGNTIYF. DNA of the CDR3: TGCGCCAGCAGCCAAGCAAACGGGAACACCATATATTTT.

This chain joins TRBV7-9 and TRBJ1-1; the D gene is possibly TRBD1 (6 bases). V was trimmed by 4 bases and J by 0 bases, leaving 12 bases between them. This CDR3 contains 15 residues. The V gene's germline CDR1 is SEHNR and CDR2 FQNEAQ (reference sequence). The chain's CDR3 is CASSSQGVMNTEAFF. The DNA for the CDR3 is TGTGCCAGCAGCTCACAGGGAGTCATGAACACTGAAGCTTTCTTT.

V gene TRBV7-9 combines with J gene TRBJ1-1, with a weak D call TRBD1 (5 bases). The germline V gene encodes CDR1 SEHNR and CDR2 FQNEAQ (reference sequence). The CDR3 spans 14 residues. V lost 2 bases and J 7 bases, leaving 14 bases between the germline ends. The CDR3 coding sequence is TGTGCCAGCAGCTTAATGGCGGAACAGGTTGAAGCTTTCTTT. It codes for CASSLMAEQVEAFF.

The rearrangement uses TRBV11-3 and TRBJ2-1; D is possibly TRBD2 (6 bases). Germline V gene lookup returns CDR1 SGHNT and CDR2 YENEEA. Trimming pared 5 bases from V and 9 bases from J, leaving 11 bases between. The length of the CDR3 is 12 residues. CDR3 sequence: CASSAGTAEQFF. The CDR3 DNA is TGTGCCAGCAGCGCCGGGACTGCTGAGCAGTTCTTC. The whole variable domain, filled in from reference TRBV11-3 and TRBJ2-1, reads EAGVVQSPRYKIIEKKQPVAFWCNPISGHNTLYWYLQNLGQGPELLIRYENEEAVDDSQLPKDRFSAERLKGVDSTLKIQPAELGDSAVYLCASSAGTAEQFFGPGTRLTVL.

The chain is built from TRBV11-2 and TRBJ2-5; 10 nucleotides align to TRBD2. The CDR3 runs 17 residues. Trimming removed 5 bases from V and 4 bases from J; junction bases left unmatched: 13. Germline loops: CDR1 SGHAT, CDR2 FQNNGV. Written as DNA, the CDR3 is TGTGCCAGCAGCACATTACCGGGACTAGCGAGGGCAGAGACCCAGTACTTC. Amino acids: CASSTLPGLARAETQYF. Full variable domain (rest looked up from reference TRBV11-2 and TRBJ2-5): EAGVAQSPRYKIIEKRQSVAFWCNPISGHATLYWYQQILGQGPKLLIQFQNNGVVDDSQLPKDRFSAERLKGVDSTLKIQPAKLEDSAVYLCASSTLPGLARAETQYFGPGTRLLVL.

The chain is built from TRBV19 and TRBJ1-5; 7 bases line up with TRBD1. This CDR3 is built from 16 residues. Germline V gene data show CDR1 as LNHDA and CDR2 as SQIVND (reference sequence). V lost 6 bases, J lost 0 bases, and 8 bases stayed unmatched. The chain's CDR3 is CASRTQGYYSNQPQHF. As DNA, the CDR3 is TGTGCCAGTAGGACACAGGGGTACTATAGCAATCAGCCCCAGCATTTT.

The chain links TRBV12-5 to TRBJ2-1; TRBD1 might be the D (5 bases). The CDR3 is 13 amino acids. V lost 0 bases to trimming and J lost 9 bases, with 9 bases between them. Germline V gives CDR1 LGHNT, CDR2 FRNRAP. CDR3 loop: CASGLVWGAEQFF. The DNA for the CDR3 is TGTGCTAGTGGTTTGGTGTGGGGCGCTGAGCAGTTCTTC.

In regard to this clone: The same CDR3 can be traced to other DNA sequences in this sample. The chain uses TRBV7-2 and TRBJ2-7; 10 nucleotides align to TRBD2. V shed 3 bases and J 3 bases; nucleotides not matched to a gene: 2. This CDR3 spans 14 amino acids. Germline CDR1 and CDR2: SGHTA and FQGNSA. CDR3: CASSLRLAGYEQYF. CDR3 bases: TGTGCCAGCAGCTTGAGACTAGCGGGCTACGAGCAGTACTTC.

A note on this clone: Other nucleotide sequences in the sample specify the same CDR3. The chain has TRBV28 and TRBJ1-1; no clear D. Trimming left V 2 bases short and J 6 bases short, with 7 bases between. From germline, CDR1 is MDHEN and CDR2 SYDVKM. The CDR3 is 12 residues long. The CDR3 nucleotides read TGTGCCAGCAGTTTAATCCGGGCTGAAGCTTTCTTT. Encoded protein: CASSLIRAEAFF.

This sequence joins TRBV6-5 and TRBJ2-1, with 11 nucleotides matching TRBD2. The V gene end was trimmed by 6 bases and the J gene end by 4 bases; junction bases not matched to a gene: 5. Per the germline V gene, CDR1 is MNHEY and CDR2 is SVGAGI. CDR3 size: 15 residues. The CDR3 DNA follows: TGTGCCAGCAGGTTAGCGGGAGGGATATACAATGAGCAGTTCTTC. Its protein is CASRLAGGIYNEQFF.

CDR3 DNA sequence: TGTGCCAGCAAGGGGAGGCAAGAGATAGCCAAAAACATTCAGTACTTC. Encoded protein: CASKGRQEIAKNIQYF. This sequence joins TRBV28 and TRBJ2-4, with a weak D call TRBD2 (6 bases). This CDR3 has 16 residues. CDR1 is MDHEN, CDR2 SYDVKM, per germline. V was trimmed by 7 bases and J by 0 bases, leaving 16 bases between them.

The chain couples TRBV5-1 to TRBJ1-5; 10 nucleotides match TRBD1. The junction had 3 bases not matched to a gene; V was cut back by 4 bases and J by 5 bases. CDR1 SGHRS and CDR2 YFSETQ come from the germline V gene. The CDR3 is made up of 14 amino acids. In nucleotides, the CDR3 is TGCGCCAGCAGCGAAGGACAGGGGGATCAGCCCCAGCATTTT. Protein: CASSEGQGDQPQHF.

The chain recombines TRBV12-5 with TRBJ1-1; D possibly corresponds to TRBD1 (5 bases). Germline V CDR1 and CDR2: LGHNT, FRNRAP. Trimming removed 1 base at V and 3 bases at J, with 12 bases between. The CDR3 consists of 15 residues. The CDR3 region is CASGLGRIRDTEAFF. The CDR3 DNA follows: TGTGCTAGTGGTTTGGGTAGGATCAGGGACACTGAAGCTTTCTTT.

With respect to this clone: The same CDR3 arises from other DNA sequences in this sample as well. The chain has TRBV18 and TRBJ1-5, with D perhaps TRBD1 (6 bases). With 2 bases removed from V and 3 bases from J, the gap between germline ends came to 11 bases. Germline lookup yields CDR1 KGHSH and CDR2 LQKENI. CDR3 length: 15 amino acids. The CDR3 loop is CASSPSAGANQPQHF. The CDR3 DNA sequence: TGTGCCAGCTCACCATCTGCAGGGGCCAATCAGCCCCAGCATTTT.

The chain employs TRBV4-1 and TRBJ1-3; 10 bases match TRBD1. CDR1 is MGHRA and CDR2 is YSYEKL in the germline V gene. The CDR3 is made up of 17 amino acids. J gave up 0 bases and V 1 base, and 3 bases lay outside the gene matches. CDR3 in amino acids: CASSQGRQGASGNTIYF. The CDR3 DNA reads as TGCGCCAGCAGCCAAGGCCGACAGGGGGCCTCTGGAAACACCATATATTTT.

The DNA for the CDR3 is TGTGCCAGCAGCTCCTCGGGAACCCGGCCGGAAAAACTGTTTTTT. This gives the protein CASSSSGTRPEKLFF. The chain joins TRBV7-9 to TRBJ1-4; D not resolved. Trimming took off 4 bases at V and 8 bases at J, with 17 bases between the two ends. CDR1 and CDR2 from the germline V gene are SEHNR and FQNEAQ (reference sequence). The CDR3 spans 15 residues. The whole variable domain, filled in from reference TRBV7-9 and TRBJ1-4, reads DTGVSQNPRHKITKRGQNVTFRCDPISEHNRLYWYRQTLGQGPEFLTYFQNEAQLEKSRLLSDRFSAERPKGSFSTLEIQRTEQGDSAMYLCASSSSGTRPEKLFFGSGTQLSVL.

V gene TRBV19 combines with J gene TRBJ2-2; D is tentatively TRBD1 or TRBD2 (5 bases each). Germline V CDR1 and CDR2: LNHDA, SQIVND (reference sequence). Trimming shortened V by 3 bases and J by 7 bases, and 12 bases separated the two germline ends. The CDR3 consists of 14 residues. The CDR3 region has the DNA TGTGCCAGTAGTATCCCCGGGACCGGCGGGGAGCTGTTTTTT. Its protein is CASSIPGTGGELFF.

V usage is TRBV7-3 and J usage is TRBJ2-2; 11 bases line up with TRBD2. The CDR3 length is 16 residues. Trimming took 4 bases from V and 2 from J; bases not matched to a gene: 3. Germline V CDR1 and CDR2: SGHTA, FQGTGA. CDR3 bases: TGTGCCAGCAGCTCGACTAGCGGGGCCAACACCGGGGAGCTGTTTTTT. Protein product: CASSSTSGANTGELFF. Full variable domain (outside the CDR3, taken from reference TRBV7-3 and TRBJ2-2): GAGVSQTPSNKVTEKGKYVELRCDPISGHTALYWYRQSLGQGPEFLIYFQGTGAADDSGLPNDRFFAVRPEGSVSTLKIQRTERGDSAVYLCASSSTSGANTGELFFGEGSRLTVL.

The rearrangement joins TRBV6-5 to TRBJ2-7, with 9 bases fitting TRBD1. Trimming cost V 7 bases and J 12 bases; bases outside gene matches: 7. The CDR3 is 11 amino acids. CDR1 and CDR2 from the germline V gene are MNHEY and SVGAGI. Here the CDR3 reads CASTEGQGWYF. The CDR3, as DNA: TGTGCCAGCACCGAGGGACAGGGTTGGTACTTC.